The rows below give T cell receptor beta chains drawn from one sample of a study of blood T cells in healthy people across ages. TCRdb passed the 5' RACE reads through MiXCR, listing each CDR3 protein once. The data hold roughly 1.6 million distinct CDR3 sequences, with about 35% observed a single time. Sequenced material: blood. These receptors were taken from a woman in her 30s in good health. Each CDR3 is given with its conserved first and last residue. Each record gives: CDR3 protein, CDR3 DNA, J gene, D gene, clone size, V gene. D genes are given only for firm matches. Size is omitted from some rows. Given values are once, few, many or a class for expanded clones.

CASSFSPGGPAYTEQFF | TGTGCCAGCAGCTTTTCACCCGGGGGACCTGCTTACACTGAGCAGTTCTTC | TRBJ2-1 | NA | NA | TRBV7-8
CASSFDPMGGYTF | TGCGCCAGCAGCTTCGACCCTATGGGGGGCTACACCTTC | TRBJ1-2 | NA | NA | TRBV5-1
CASSYTGPGELFF | TGTGCCAGCAGCTATACGGGACCCGGGGAGCTGTTTTTT | TRBJ2-2 | NA | NA | TRBV7-9
CASSDPTPHGAEAFF | TGTGCCAGCAGTGATCCGACCCCTCACGGCGCTGAAGCTTTCTTT | TRBJ1-1 | NA | NA | TRBV25-1
CSARNPRGGTFF | TGCAGCGCTAGAAACCCCAGGGGTGGGACTTTCTTT | TRBJ1-1 | NA | NA | TRBV20-1
CASSPDKKGYTF | TGTGCCAGCAGTCCGGACAAGAAGGGCTACACCTTC | TRBJ1-2 | NA | NA | TRBV12-3/TRBV12-4
CSGDLSESSYNEQFF | TGCAGCGGCGACCTATCAGAGAGCTCCTACAATGAGCAGTTCTTC | TRBJ2-1 | NA | NA | TRBV29-1
CASSPGGTNEQFF | TGTGCCAGCAGCCCCGGGGGAACGAATGAGCAGTTCTTC | TRBJ2-1 | NA | NA | TRBV7-9
CASSFYGTGNGYTF | TGTGCCAGCAGTTTCTATGGGACAGGGAATGGCTACACCTTC | TRBJ1-2 | TRBD1 | NA | TRBV12-3/TRBV12-4
CSARGPPGPKAYEQYF | TGCAGTGCTAGAGGACCACCGGGACCAAAAGCCTACGAGCAGTACTTC | TRBJ2-7 | NA | NA | TRBV20-1
CASSNSSGSSYEQYF | TGTGCCAGCAGCAATTCCAGCGGGAGCTCCTACGAGCAGTACTTC | TRBJ2-7 | TRBD2 | few | TRBV6-5
CAISGASGGYNEQFF | TGTGCCATCAGTGGGGCTAGCGGGGGTTACAATGAGCAGTTCTTC | TRBJ2-1 | TRBD2 | few | TRBV10-3
CASSGLLGPDGNEQFF | TGTGCCAGCAGCGGGCTACTAGGGCCTGACGGCAATGAGCAGTTCTTC | TRBJ2-1 | NA | NA | TRBV9
CASSGGGYTRQETQYF | TGTGCCAGCAGTGGCGGGGGGTACACCCGACAAGAGACCCAGTACTTC | TRBJ2-5 | TRBD2 | few | TRBV6-1
CASSQGAGLGNYNEQFF | TGTGCCAGCAGCCAGGGAGCGGGACTAGGAAACTACAATGAGCAGTTCTTC | TRBJ2-1 | TRBD2 | few | TRBV13
CATRGRGTGKETQYF | TGTGCCACCCGGGGACGAGGGACAGGGAAGGAGACCCAGTACTTC | TRBJ2-5 | TRBD1 | NA | TRBV24-1
CASSQSLAGTYNEQFF | TGTGCCAGCAGCCAGTCACTAGCGGGGACCTACAATGAGCAGTTCTTC | TRBJ2-1 | TRBD2 | NA | TRBV7-8
CSARDGASATDTQYF | TGCAGTGCTAGAGACGGGGCTAGCGCGACAGATACGCAGTATTTT | TRBJ2-3 | NA | many | TRBV20-1
CASKSNRGENQPQHF | TGTGCCAGCAAATCTAACAGGGGGGAAAATCAGCCCCAGCATTTT | TRBJ1-5 | TRBD1 | few | TRBV6-6
CASRRSLADTDTQYF | TGTGCCAGCCGCAGGTCGCTAGCGGACACAGATACGCAGTATTTT | TRBJ2-3 | TRBD2 | NA | TRBV7-3
CASSEWDLRNEKLFF | TGTGCCAGCAGTGAATGGGACCTACGTAATGAAAAACTGTTTTTT | TRBJ1-4 | NA | few | TRBV6-1
CASSLKGSGIDEQFF | TGTGCCAGCAGTTTAAAGGGGTCGGGTATCGATGAGCAGTTCTTC | TRBJ2-1 | NA | NA | TRBV12-3/TRBV12-4
CSARVGGRANSYNEQFF | TGCAGTGCTAGAGTCGGGGGGCGGGCCAACTCCTACAATGAGCAGTTCTTC | TRBJ2-1 | NA | NA | TRBV20-1
CASSSYKASGGAGEQFF | TGTGCCAGCAGCTCATACAAGGCTAGCGGGGGGGCGGGTGAGCAGTTCTTC | TRBJ2-1 | TRBD2 | NA | TRBV13
CASSITGVSSPLHF | TGTGCCAGCAGTATTACAGGGGTCTCTTCACCCCTCCACTTT | TRBJ1-6 | TRBD1 | once | TRBV2
CASSPSGDSDTQYF | TGCGCCAGCAGCCCCAGCGGGGACTCCGATACGCAGTATTTT | TRBJ2-3 | TRBD2 | NA | TRBV5-1
CASSSGGPNTEAFF | TGTGCCAGCAGTTCTGGGGGCCCAAACACTGAAGCTTTCTTT | TRBJ1-1 | NA | few | TRBV13
CASSPPPGGIYNEQFF | TGTGCCAGCAGTCCCCCCCCTGGGGGAATCTACAATGAGCAGTTCTTC | TRBJ2-1 | NA | NA | TRBV27